This entry lists 10 T cell receptor beta chains sequenced from one sample in a study of beta chain features in type 1 diabetes. The authors reverse transcribed all of the isolated RNA, so sequencing captured expressed TCRB transcripts. Only in-frame clones appear in the TCRdb table, and some are missing; sequencing was by immunoSEQ multiplex PCR. The repertoire consists of 900,000 or so clones, with 17% occurring once and the leading ten covering 0.023%. The specimen sequenced was naive CD4+ T cells from blood. These receptors all come from a young woman in good health.

The chain is built from TRBV29-1 and TRBJ2-3, with D possibly matching TRBD1 (7 bases). CDR1 is SQVTM and CDR2 is ANQGSEA in the germline V gene. Trimming cost V 2 bases and J 3 bases, with 12 bases left between them. The CDR3 runs 14 residues. The CDR3 is CSVERAGGTDTQYF. In DNA form, the CDR3 reads TGCAGCGTTGAAAGGGCAGGGGGGACAGATACGCAGTATTTT.

V gene TRBV7-2 combines with J gene TRBJ2-3; the D gene is possibly TRBD1 (5 bases). This CDR3 region has 18 residues. CDR1 is SGHTA, CDR2 FQGNSA, per germline. The germline V and J ends were trimmed by 1 base and 2 bases, with 19 bases remaining between them. DNA for the CDR3: TGTGCCAGCAGCTTAGATTTTTGGGGCTACCGCGCCACAGATACGCAGTATTTT. It yields the protein CASSLDFWGYRATDTQYF.

This clone has just a few counts. The sample contains more than one DNA sequence encoding this CDR3. The chain couples TRBV7-6 to TRBJ1-3, with D possibly TRBD1 on 5 matching bases. The CDR3 runs 16 residues. Germline loops: CDR1 SGHVS, CDR2 FNYEAQ. V was trimmed by 1 base and J by 0 bases, leaving 10 bases between them. CDR3 protein: CASSLGQGSSGNTIYF. CDR3 DNA sequence: TGTGCCAGCAGCTTAGGCCAGGGCAGCTCTGGAAACACCATATATTTT.

The gene calls are TRBV27 and TRBJ2-5, with 16 bases aligning to TRBD2. Germline trimming cut 6 bases from V and 5 bases from J; bases unmatched to any gene: 3. The CDR3 contains 15 residues. Germline CDR1 MNHEY, CDR2 SMNVEV (reference sequence). This chain's CDR3 is CASRGTSGRAETQYF. The CDR3 nucleotides read TGTGCCAGCAGAGGGACTAGCGGGAGGGCTGAGACCCAGTACTTC.

The gene calls are TRBV5-1 and TRBJ2-4; 11 bases agree with TRBD1. This CDR3 region has 16 residues. V was pared by 0 bases and J by 9 bases, with 8 bases of the junction left unmatched. Germline V gene data show CDR1 as SGHRS and CDR2 as YFSETQ. The CDR3 loop reads CASSLAARTGGSIQYF. CDR3 bases: TGCGCCAGCAGCTTGGCAGCTAGGACAGGGGGCAGCATTCAGTACTTC.

There are a few counts of this clone. V gene TRBV7-9 combines with J gene TRBJ2-5; TRBD1 aligns across 8 bases. Germline CDR1 is SEHNR and CDR2 is FQNEAQ (reference sequence). There are 16 residues in the CDR3. Germline trimming cut 5 bases from V and 0 bases from J; bases unmatched to any gene: 8. CDR3 in amino acids: CASSQGAKQYQETQYF. DNA of the CDR3: TGTGCCAGCAGCCAGGGGGCGAAGCAGTACCAAGAGACCCAGTACTTC. Complete variable domain (other parts from reference TRBV7-9 and TRBJ2-5): DTGVSQNPRHKITKRGQNVTFRCDPISEHNRLYWYRQTLGQGPEFLTYFQNEAQLEKSRLLSDRFSAERPKGSFSTLEIQRTEQGDSAMYLCASSQGAKQYQETQYFGPGTRLLVL.

This clone has only a few counts. The genes are TRBV11-1 and TRBJ2-7; weak D call: TRBD1 (6 bases). This CDR3 spans 14 amino acids. The germline V gene has CDR1 SGHAT and CDR2 FQDESV (reference sequence). Trimming took off 1 base at V and 3 bases at J, with 10 bases between the two ends. This CDR3 is CASSLGGQSYEQYF. The CDR3, as DNA: TGTGCCAGCAGCTTAGGGGGACAAAGCTACGAGCAGTACTTC.

Worth noting for this clone: Distinct nucleotide sequences in the sample also encode this CDR3. V gene TRBV15 combines with J gene TRBJ2-7, with D unclear. The CDR3 sequence is 13 residues long. Germline-derived CDR1 and CDR2 are LNHNV and YYDKDF (reference sequence). The V end lost 3 bases, the J end lost 2 bases, and 8 bases lay between the germline ends. CDR3 nucleotides: TGTGCCACCAGCAGGGACCTACCCTACGAGCAGTACTTC. Protein sequence: CATSRDLPYEQYF.

This chain links TRBV7-9 with TRBJ1-5, with D perhaps matching TRBD1 (6 bases). This CDR3 is 15 amino acids long. Germline V lookup: CDR1 SEHNR, CDR2 FQNEAQ (reference sequence). Trimming stripped 8 bases from V and 2 bases from J, with 16 bases between. The CDR3 loop is CASAANRAGNQPQHF. CDR3 sequence (DNA): TGTGCCAGCGCCGCAAACAGGGCGGGCAATCAGCCCCAGCATTTT.

A word on this clone: Other nucleotide sequences from this sample produce the same CDR3. This chain links TRBV29-1 with TRBJ1-3; 9 bases align to TRBD1. The CDR3 has 12 residues. V was clipped by 6 bases and J by 4 bases; unmatched bases: 1. CDR1 SQVTM and CDR2 ANQGSEA come from the germline V gene. This CDR3 reads CSVGTGGNTIYF. CDR3 nucleotides: TGCAGCGTAGGGACAGGGGGAAACACCATATATTTT. The complete variable domain, with remaining parts taken from reference TRBV29-1 and TRBJ1-3, reads SAVISQKPSRDICQRGTSLTIQCQVDSQVTMMFWYRQQPGQSLTLIATANQGSEATYESGFVIDKFPISRPNLTFSTLTVSNMSPEDSSIYLCSVGTGGNTIYFGEGSWLTVV.